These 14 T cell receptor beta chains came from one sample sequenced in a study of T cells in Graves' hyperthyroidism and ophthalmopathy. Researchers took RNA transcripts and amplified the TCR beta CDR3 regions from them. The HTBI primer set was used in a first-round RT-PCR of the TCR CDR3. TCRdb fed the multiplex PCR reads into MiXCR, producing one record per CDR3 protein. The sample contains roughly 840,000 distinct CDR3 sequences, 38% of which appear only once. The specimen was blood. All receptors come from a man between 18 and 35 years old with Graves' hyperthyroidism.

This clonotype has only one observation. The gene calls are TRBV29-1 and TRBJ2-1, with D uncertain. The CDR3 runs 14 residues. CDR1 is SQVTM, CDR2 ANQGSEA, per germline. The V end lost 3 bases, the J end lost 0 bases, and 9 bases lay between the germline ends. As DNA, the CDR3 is TGCAGCGTTGATACTGGCAGCTCCTACAATGAGCAGTTCTTC. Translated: CSVDTGSSYNEQFF.

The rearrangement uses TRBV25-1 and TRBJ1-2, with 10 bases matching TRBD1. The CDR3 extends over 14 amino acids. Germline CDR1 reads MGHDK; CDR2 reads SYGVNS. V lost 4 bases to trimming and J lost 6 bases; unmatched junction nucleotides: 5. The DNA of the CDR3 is TGTGCCAGCAGTGCCGACGGGACAGGGGATGGCTACACCTTC. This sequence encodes CASSADGTGDGYTF.

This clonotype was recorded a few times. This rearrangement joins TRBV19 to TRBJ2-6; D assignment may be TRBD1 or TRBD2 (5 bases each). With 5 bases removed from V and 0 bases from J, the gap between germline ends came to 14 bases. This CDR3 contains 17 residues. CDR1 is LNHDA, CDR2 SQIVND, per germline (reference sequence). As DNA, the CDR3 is TGTGCCAGTAGTTTGGGACGGGAAAACTCTGGGGCCAACGTCCTGACTTTC. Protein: CASSLGRENSGANVLTF.

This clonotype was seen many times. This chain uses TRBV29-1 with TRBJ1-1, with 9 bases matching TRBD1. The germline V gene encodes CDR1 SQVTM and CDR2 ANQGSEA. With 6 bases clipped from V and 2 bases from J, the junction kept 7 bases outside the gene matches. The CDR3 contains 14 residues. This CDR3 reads CSVQKTGGNTEAFF. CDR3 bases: TGCAGCGTACAAAAGACAGGGGGAAACACTGAAGCTTTCTTT.

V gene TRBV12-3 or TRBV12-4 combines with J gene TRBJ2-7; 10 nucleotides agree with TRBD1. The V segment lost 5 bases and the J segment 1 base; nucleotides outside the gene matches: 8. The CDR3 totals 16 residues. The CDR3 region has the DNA TGTGCCAGCAGTCCCCCGGACAGGGGGATTTCCTACGAGCAGTACTTC. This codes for CASSPPDRGISYEQYF.

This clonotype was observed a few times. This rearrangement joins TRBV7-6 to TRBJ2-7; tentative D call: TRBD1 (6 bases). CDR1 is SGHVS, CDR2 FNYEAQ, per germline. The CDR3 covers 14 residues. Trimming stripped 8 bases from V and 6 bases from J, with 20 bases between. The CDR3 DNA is TGTGCCAGCCGAAGGGGGACCGGCGTCGGCGAGCAGTACTTC. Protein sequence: CASRRGTGVGEQYF.

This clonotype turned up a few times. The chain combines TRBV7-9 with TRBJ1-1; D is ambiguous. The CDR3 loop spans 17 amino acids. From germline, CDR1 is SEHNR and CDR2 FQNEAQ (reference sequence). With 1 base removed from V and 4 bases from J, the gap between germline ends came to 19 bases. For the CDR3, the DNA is TGTGCCAGCAGCTTAGATTTGGCCCCTGAAGAGGCCACTGAAGCTTTCTTT. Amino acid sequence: CASSLDLAPEEATEAFF.

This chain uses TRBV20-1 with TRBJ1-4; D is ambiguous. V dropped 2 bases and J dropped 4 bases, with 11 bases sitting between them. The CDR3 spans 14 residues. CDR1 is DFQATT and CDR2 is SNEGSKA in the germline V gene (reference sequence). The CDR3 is CSARLTRVNEKLFF. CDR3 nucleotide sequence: TGCAGTGCTAGATTAACGAGGGTTAATGAAAAACTGTTTTTT.

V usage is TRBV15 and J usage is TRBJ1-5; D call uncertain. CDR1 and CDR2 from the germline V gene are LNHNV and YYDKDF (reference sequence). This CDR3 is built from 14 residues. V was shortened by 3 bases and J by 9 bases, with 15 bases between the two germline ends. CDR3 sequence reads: CATSSFEGRTPQHF. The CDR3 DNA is TGTGCCACCAGCAGCTTCGAAGGACGTACGCCCCAGCATTTT.

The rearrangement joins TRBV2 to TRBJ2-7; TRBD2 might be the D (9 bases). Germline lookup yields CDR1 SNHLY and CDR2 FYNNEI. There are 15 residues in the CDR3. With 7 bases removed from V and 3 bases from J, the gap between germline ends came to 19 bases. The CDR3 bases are TGTGCCAGCAACCTAGCGGGACAGGTCTTCTACGAGCAGTACTTC. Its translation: CASNLAGQVFYEQYF.

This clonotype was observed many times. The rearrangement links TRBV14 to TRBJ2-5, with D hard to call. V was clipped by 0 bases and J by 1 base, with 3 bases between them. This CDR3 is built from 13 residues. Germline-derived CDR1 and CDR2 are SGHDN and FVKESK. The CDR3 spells CASSQDPQETQYF. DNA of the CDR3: TGTGCCAGCAGCCAAGATCCCCAAGAGACCCAGTACTTC.

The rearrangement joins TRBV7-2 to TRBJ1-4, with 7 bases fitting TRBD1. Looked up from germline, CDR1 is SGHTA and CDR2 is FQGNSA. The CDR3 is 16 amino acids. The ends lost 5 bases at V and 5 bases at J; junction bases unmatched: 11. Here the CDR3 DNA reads TGTGCCAGCAGCCCGGGACAGAGTTTTAGAAATGAAAAACTGTTTTTT. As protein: CASSPGQSFRNEKLFF.

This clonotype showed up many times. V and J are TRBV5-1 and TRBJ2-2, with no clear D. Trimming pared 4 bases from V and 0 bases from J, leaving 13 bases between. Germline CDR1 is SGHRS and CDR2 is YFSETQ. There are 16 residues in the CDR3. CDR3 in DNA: TGCGCCAGCAGCCCGGATCGGGCCACGAACACCGGGGAGCTGTTTTTT. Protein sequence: CASSPDRATNTGELFF.

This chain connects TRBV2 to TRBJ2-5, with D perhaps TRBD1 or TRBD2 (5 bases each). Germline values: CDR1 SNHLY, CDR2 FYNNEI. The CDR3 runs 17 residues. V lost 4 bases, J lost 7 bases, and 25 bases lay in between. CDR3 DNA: TGTGCCAGCAGTGCTTCGAGGACTTACCGGGGCGGAGGGACCCAGTACTTC. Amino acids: CASSASRTYRGGGTQYF.